This TCR beta chain was obtained from a study of identical twins. TCRdb redid the calling of the 5' RACE reads with MiXCR, one entry per CDR3 protein. The sample includes fewer than 500,000 distinct CDR3 sequences, around 15% seen only once; the top ten take approximately 1%. V was shortened by 3 bases and J by 7 bases, with 15 bases between the two germline ends. Germline CDR1 and CDR2: DFQATT and SNEGSKA (reference sequence). CDR3 length: 13 residues. These records were also assigned to another study, of yellow fever vaccine responses in identical twins.

The chain couples TRBV20-1 to TRBJ2-5; D might be TRBD1 (5 bases). This TCR was recovered from a woman aged 18-29 years in good health. The sequenced material came from CD4+ T cells sorted from blood. CDR3 sequence reads: CSASGAQSSTQYF. As DNA, the CDR3 is TGCAGTGCTAGTGGGGCCCAAAGTTCGACCCAGTACTTC.